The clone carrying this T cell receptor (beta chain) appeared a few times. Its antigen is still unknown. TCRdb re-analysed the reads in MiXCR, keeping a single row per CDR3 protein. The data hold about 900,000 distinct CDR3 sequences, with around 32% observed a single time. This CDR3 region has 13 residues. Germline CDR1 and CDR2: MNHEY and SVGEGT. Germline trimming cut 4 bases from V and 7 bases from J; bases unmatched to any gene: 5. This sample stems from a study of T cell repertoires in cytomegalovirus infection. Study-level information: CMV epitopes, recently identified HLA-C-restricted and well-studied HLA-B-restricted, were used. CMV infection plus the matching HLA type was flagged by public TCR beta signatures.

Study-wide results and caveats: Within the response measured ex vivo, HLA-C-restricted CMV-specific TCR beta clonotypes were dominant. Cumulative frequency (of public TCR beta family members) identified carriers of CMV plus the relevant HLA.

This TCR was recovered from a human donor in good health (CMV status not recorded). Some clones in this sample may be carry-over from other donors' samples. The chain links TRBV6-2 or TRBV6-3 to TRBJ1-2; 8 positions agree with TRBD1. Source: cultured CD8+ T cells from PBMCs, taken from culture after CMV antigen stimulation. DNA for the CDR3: TGTGCCAGCAGTTCTTGGACAGGGTTTGGCTACACCTTC. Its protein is CASSSWTGFGYTF.